Listed below are T cell receptor beta chains from one sample, sequenced in a study of T cell repertoires in cytomegalovirus infection. From the reads, TCRdb called clonotypes with MiXCR, one entry per CDR3 protein. The sample lists more than 150,000 distinct CDR3 sequences; about 30% were seen once. Sequenced sample: PBMCs. These receptors came from a human donor in good health (CMV status not recorded). Some clones in this sample may be carry-over from other donors' samples. CDR3s include the opening cysteine and the closing phenylalanine or tryptophan. A D gene is named only where the DNA matches it firmly. Size tells how often a clone was seen (once, few, many) or the class of an expanded clone, and some rows leave it out.

15 | TRBD2 | TRBJ2-3 | few | TRBV13 | TGTGCCAGCAGCCTCAGAGCCAGCGGGGTGGATACGCAGTATTTT | CASSLRASGVDTQYF
14 | . | TRBJ1-4 | . | TRBV27 | TGTGCCAGCAGCTTGCGGGGGGACAATGAAAAACTGTTTTTT | CASSLRGDNEKLFF
13 | TRBD1 | TRBJ1-5 | few | TRBV7-3 | TGTGCCAGCAGCCTACAGGGGGGTCAGCCCCAGCATTTT | CASSLQGGQPQHF
19 | TRBD1 | TRBJ2-1 | few | TRBV24-1 | TGTGCCACCAGTGATCGTCCCGGGACAGGGAACGAGCACTACAATGAGCAGTTCTTC | CATSDRPGTGNEHYNEQFF
14 | TRBD1 | TRBJ2-3 | few | TRBV29-1 | TGCAGCGTTTTGGCGGACAGGGAATTTAACACGCAGTATTTT | CSVLADREFNTQYF
11 | . | TRBJ1-1 | few | TRBV5-1 | TGCGCCAGCGGGTCGAACACTGAAGCTTTCTTT | CASGSNTEAFF
14 | . | TRBJ1-1 | few | TRBV18 | TGTGCCAGCTCACCCCCCAGGGGTGACACTGAAGCTTTCTTT | CASSPPRGDTEAFF
16 | . | TRBJ1-4 | . | TRBV5-5 | TGTGCCAGCAGCCCCGGGACACCACCAACTAATGAAAAACTGTTTTTT | CASSPGTPPTNEKLFF
14 | . | TRBJ2-5 | . | TRBV3-1 | TGTGCCAGCAGCCAAGTTGGCGGTCAGGAGACCCAGTACTTC | CASSQVGGQETQYF
14 | TRBD1 | TRBJ2-1 | few | TRBV6-2/TRBV6-3 | TGTGCCAGCAGTTCCGTGACAGGGGGCAATGAGCAGTTCTTC | CASSSVTGGNEQFF
13 | . | TRBJ1-2 | few | TRBV29-1 | TGCAGCGTTGAAAGTGGGGGCATGGATGGCTACACCTTC | CSVESGGMDGYTF
16 | TRBD2 | TRBJ2-5 | few | TRBV2 | TGTGCCAGCAGTGAAGGACTGGGGGGGTCCCAAGAGACCCAGTACTTC | CASSEGLGGSQETQYF
15 | TRBD1 | TRBJ2-1 | few | TRBV7-3 | TGTGCCAGCAGCTTAACGAGGGGGCGGTACAATGAGCAGTTCTTC | CASSLTRGRYNEQFF
12 | . | TRBJ1-4 | . | TRBV12-3/TRBV12-4 | TGTGCCAGCAGCCAGCTGAATGAAAAACTGTTTTTT | CASSQLNEKLFF
15 | TRBD1 | TRBJ1-1 | few | TRBV5-1 | TGCGCCAGCAGCTTGCCATGGACAGGGGGCACTGAAGCTTTCTTT | CASSLPWTGGTEAFF
13 | . | TRBJ2-7 | few | TRBV27 | TGTGCCAGCAGTCCCAGGGACGGCTACGAGCAGTACTTC | CASSPRDGYEQYF
21 | . | TRBJ2-6 | . | TRBV23-1 | TGCGCCAGCAGTCAGCCCTTGACGCAGGGTGGAAATCTCTCTGGGGCCAACGTCCTGACTTTC | CASSQPLTQGGNLSGANVLTF
15 | TRBD1 | TRBJ1-1 | many | TRBV5-1 | TGCGCCAGCAGCCGGGAGCCGGGACAGGGCACTGAAGCTTTCTTT | CASSREPGQGTEAFF
13 | . | TRBJ1-6 | . | TRBV7-2 | TGTGCCAGCAGCTTAGGGGGCGAGTCACCCCTCCACTTT | CASSLGGESPLHF
16 | . | TRBJ1-5 | . | TRBV5-1 | TGCGCCAGCAGCTTGGATGGAAGAGATAGCAATCAGCCCCAGCATTTT | CASSLDGRDSNQPQHF